This TCR beta chain originates from a study of blood T cells in healthy people across ages. Study background: Per two T cells, template switching captured roughly one barcoded beta molecule.

The CDR3 covers 15 residues. V gave up 7 bases and J gave up 1 base, with 17 bases separating them. CDR1 and CDR2 from the germline V gene are KGHSH and LQKENI. It was with a sample-barcoded 5' primer and a J-beta primer mix that a second PCR of roughly 7 to 12 cycles was run. Through a template-switch adaptor with 12 random nucleotides, each cDNA molecule received a tag. Any given sample supplied a minimum of 2.5 million CDR3-containing paired-end reads. TCRdb used MiXCR to reprocess the 5' RACE reads, holding one entry per CDR3 protein. The sample holds about 1.7 million distinct CDR3 sequences, about 28% seen once. Study outcomes and limitations: Those diversity estimates obtained from one million T cells were thought to be underestimates.

Concerning this clonotype: Its antigen is not identified.

Sequencing was done on a sample of blood. The origin of this receptor is a woman under 40 in good health. The chain couples TRBV18 to TRBJ2-7; weak D call: TRBD1 (6 bases). The CDR3 DNA follows: TGTGCCAGCTTTGGCTCAGGGGAAAGGTCCTACGAGCAGTACTTC. Its translation: CASFGSGERSYEQYF.